These T cell receptor beta chains were read from a single sample in a study of blood T cell repertoires in COVID-19. Using immunoSEQ multiplex PCR, the repertoire was profiled, and TCRdb retains in-frame clones only, with some absent. The top ten clones hold about 3.9% of a sample with 200,000 to 250,000 clones, approximately 81% of them seen once. What was sequenced was peripheral blood. The receptors derive from a woman of 80 years or more with acute or convalescent COVID-19. The CDR3 runs from the conserved cysteine through the conserved F or W. The D gene is left open where the match is weak. Clone size is given for some rows only: seen once, a few or many times, or a class if the clone is expanded.

D gene	clone size	V gene	J gene	CDR3 protein	CDR3 DNA
TRBD1	NA	TRBV5-1	TRBJ2-3	CASSLMDRETDTQYF	TGCGCCAGCAGCTTGATGGACAGGGAAACAGATACGCAGTATTTT
NA	NA	TRBV7-2	TRBJ2-7	CASSTDTYEQYF	TGTGCCAGCAGCACGGACACCTACGAGCAGTACTTC
NA	NA	TRBV7-2	TRBJ2-7	CASSLLKNEQYF	TGTGCCAGCAGCTTACTAAAGAACGAGCAGTACTTC
NA	NA	TRBV30	TRBJ1-5	CAWSARGYGNQPQHF	TGTGCCTGGAGTGCTAGGGGATACGGCAATCAGCCCCAGCATTTT
TRBD1	NA	TRBV19	TRBJ1-4	CASTLNRGQEKLFF	TGTGCCAGTACCCTCAACAGGGGACAGGAAAAACTGTTTTTT
TRBD1	NA	TRBV7-8	TRBJ1-4	CASSFNRGREKLFF	TGTGCCAGCAGCTTTAACAGGGGACGGGAAAAACTGTTTTTT
NA	NA	TRBV6-6	TRBJ1-3	CASSAQGSGNTIYF	TGTGCCAGCAGCGCTCAGGGATCTGGAAACACCATATATTTT
NA	NA	TRBV5-1	TRBJ2-6	CASSYNRDTSSGANVLTF	TGCGCCAGCAGTTACAACAGGGATACCAGCTCTGGGGCCAACGTCCTGACTTTC
TRBD1	NA	TRBV7-2	TRBJ1-2	CASSLKSGQGGFGGYTF	TGTGCCAGCAGCTTAAAGTCCGGACAGGGAGGGTTCGGTGGCTACACCTTC
TRBD1	NA	TRBV15	TRBJ1-2	CATMGQGFGYTF	TGTGCCACCATGGGACAGGGCTTTGGCTACACCTTC
TRBD1	NA	TRBV5-1	TRBJ1-5	CASSLGTGRGQPQHF	TGCGCCAGCAGCCTCGGGACAGGGCGAGGTCAGCCCCAGCATTTT
TRBD1	NA	TRBV5-1	TRBJ1-1	CASSGRTGESEAFF	TGCGCCAGCAGCGGGCGGACAGGGGAGAGTGAAGCTTTCTTT
NA	few	TRBV15	TRBJ1-6	CATSFSAGQGSLHF	TGTGCCACCAGCTTCTCCGCGGGGCAAGGGTCCCTCCACTTT
NA	few	TRBV9	TRBJ1-3	CASSVAPTLIGNTIYF	TGTGCCAGCAGCGTAGCCCCGACATTGATCGGAAACACCATATATTTT
NA	NA	TRBV11-2	TRBJ2-7	CASSLGSYEQYF	TGTGCCAGCAGCTTAGGGAGCTACGAGCAGTACTTC
NA	NA	TRBV19	TRBJ1-1	CASSPQGRSTEAFF	TGTGCCAGTAGTCCCCAGGGGCGGAGCACTGAAGCTTTCTTT
NA	NA	TRBV11-2	TRBJ2-3	CASSRSSGTSTDTQYF	TGTGCCAGCAGCCGCAGTTCCGGGACAAGCACAGATACGCAGTATTTT